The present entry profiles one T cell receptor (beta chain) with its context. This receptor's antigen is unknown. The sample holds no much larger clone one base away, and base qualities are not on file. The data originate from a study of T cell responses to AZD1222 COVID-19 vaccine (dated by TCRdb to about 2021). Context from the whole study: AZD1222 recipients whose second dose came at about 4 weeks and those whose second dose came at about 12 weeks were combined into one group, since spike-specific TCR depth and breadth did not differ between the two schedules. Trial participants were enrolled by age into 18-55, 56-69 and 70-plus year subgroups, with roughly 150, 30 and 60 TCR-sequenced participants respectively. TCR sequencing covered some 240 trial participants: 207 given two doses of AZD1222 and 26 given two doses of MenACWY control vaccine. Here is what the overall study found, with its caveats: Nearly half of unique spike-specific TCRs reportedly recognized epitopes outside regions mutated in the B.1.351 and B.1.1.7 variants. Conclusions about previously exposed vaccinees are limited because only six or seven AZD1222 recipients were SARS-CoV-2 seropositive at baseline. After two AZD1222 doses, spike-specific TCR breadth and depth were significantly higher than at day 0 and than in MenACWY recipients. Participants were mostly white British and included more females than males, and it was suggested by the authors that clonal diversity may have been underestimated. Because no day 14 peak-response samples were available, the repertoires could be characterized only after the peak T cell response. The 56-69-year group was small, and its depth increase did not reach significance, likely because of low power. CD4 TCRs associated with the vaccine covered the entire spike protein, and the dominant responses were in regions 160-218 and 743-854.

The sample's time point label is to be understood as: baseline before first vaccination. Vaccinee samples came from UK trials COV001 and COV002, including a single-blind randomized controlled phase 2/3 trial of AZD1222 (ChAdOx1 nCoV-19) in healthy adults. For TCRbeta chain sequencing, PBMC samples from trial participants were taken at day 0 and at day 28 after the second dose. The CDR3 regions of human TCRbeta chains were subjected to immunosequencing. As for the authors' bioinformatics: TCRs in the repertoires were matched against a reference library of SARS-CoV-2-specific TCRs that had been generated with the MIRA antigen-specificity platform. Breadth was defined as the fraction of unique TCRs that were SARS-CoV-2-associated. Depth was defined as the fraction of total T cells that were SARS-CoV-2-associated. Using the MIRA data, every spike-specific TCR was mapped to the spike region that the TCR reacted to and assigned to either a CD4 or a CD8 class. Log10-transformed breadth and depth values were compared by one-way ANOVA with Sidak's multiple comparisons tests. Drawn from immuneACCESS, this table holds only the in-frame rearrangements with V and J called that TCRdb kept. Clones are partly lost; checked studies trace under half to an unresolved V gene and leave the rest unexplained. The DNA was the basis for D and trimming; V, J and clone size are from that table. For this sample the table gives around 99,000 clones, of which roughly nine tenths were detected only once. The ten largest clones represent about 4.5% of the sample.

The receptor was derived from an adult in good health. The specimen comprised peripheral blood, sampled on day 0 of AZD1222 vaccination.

The CDR3 here reads CASSPGLHSGNTIYF. DNA sequence: TGTGCCAGCAGCCCAGGACTGCACTCTGGAAACACCATATATTTT. This sequence uses TRBV7-7 and TRBJ1-3; the D gene cannot be resolved reliably. The CDR3 numbers 15 residues from cysteine through phenylalanine. Here the CDR3 DNA is all that survives: 45 bases in frame from base 1. V drops 5 bases and J drops 0 bases, leaving 11 bases in between. Per the germline V gene (reference sequence), SSHAT is the CDR1 and FNYEAQ is the CDR2.